Listed here is a single TCR beta chain. There is no known antigen for this receptor. No much larger clone exists at a distance of one base, and base qualities are not known. CDR1 and CDR2 were assigned from the germline V gene as MDHEN and SYDVKM. Trimming takes 3 bases off V and 2 bases off J; junction bases not matched to a gene: 5. The CDR3 sequence holds 17 residues, the cysteine and phenylalanine included. Only the CDR3 portion is preserved as DNA: 51 bases, with reading frame beginning at the first base. In the first month after transplant, blood samples were collected up to 4 times, and after that at least monthly when available. Libraries were prepared through the immunoSEQ multiplex PCR assay. Adaptive Biotechnologies carried out high-throughput TCR-beta CDR3 sequencing of genomic DNA for most patients. As for the authors' bioinformatics: Adaptive's ImmunoSEQ software was the source of the TCR sequencing data for about 17 patients, while a few other patients were processed with MiXCR and VDJtools. CDR3 nucleotide sequences shared by donor and recipient were removed because the origin of these sequences could not be assigned. To count as alloreactive, a clone needed at least 2-fold expansion over unstimulated cells and a minimum CFSE-low frequency of 0.002% (template counts) or 0.001% (read counts). Clones detected in sequenced pre-transplant spleen, lymph node, or MLR CFSE-low populations of the donor or recipient were defined as mappable. Cumulative frequency of alloreactive clones was calculated as a percentage of all sequences weighted by copy number. In TCRdb, the immuneACCESS table is reduced to in-frame sequences with V and J assigned. These tables do not hold every clone; where another copy was compared, an unresolved V gene accounts for under half, and the others remain unexplained. V, J and clone size were drawn from that table, and D and trimming were deduced from the DNA. The sample table shows 9,500 to 15,000 clones, and about 83% are seen once. In total, the top ten clones hold roughly 50% of the sample.

This sample was included in a study of graft-versus-host responses after intestinal transplantation (dated by TCRdb to 2020 to 2023). Background on the whole study: Multivisceral, liver-intestinal, or isolated intestinal transplants were received by the recipients. Every recipient was given anti-thymocyte globulin induction, followed by around three years of maintenance tacrolimus and steroids. After intestinal transplantation, graft-versus-host and host-versus-graft alloreactive T cell clones in the graft, circulation and bone marrow were tracked using bulk TCR-beta CDR3 sequencing. Alloreactive clones were identified by sequencing pre-transplant mixed lymphocyte reaction products and comparing them with unstimulated pre-transplant donor and recipient T cells. A cohort of 20 to 25 intestinal transplant recipients, including one retransplant, was enrolled, and 3 patients lacking pretransplant specimens were excluded. A peak of at least 4% donor T cells among recipient peripheral blood mononuclear cells was the definition used for donor T cell macrochimerism. Instead of going to the commercial service, samples from three later patients were sequenced in-house on an Illumina MiSeq and processed with MiXCR. Broader findings and caveats from the paper: GvH clones were detected in recipient bone marrow, and some of these GvH clones were observed earlier in ileal mucosa or blood, consistent with an intestinal mucosal origin. The relatively low number and heterogeneity of intestinal transplant patients limited the conclusions. Patients with donor T cell macrochimerism had high GvH to HvG T cell clonal ratios in their allografts. Early after transplant, declines in HvG clones were associated with peak levels of circulating GvH clones.

The sample here was PBMCs, taken approximately 120 days after transplant. The clonotype comes from a human patient who received an intestinal transplant, so some T cells may come from the graft donor. The V and J segments used are TRBV28 and TRBJ2-5, and TRBD2 matches 14 of the central bases. The CDR3 region reads CASSLGGTSGSQETQYF. In nucleotide form, the sequence is TGTGCCAGCAGTTTGGGTGGGACTAGCGGGAGTCAAGAGACCCAGTACTTC.